The rows below give T cell receptor beta chains drawn from one sample of a study of monozygotic twins with inflammatory bowel disease. TCRdb reprocessed the 5' RACE reads and stores each CDR3 protein as one record, lacking DNA. Its table records about 210,000 distinct CDR3 sequences. The sequenced material came from blood. These receptor sequences come from a human donor with ulcerative colitis or Crohn's disease, or a healthy co-twin of an affected twin (not recorded which). The CDR3 runs from the conserved cysteine through the conserved F or W.

>TRBJ2-1|TRBV5-4
CASSFGTGGWNEQFF
>TRBJ1-5|TRBV20-1
CSARGYSHRENPFNQPQHF
>TRBJ2-1|TRBV18
CASSPGINEQFF
>TRBJ2-3|TRBV20-1
CSASRDPPTDTQYF
>TRBJ2-1|TRBV5-1
CASSLEQGAVNEQFF
>TRBJ1-2|TRBV15
CATSTPQGTGTRGGYTF
>TRBJ1-1|TRBV11-2
CASSLELGGSTFF
>TRBJ2-1|TRBV7-8
CASSPYRTGAYNEQFF
>TRBJ2-7|TRBV12-3/TRBV12-4
CASAVGAEQYF
>TRBJ1-6|TRBV3-1
CASSQESPSSTYNSPLHF
>TRBJ1-1|TRBV5-1
CASSSQGWNTEAFF
>TRBJ1-5|TRBV18
CASSPREDQPQHF
>TRBJ2-2|TRBV12-3/TRBV12-4
CASSKTSGVTGELFF
>TRBJ1-2|TRBV5-1
CASSGEGYGYTF
>TRBJ1-5|TRBV20-1
CSAQTGTGGWNQPQHF
>TRBJ2-3|TRBV5-4
CASSLPLGGQGARDTDTQYF
>TRBJ2-2|TRBV9
CASSVVSGQGGTGELFF
>TRBJ1-5|TRBV2
CASSEAGSGNQPQHF
>TRBJ2-2|TRBV18
CASSPPARVTGELFF
>TRBJ1-4|TRBV5-5
CASSHEHGRGNEKLFF
>TRBJ1-1|TRBV12-3/TRBV12-4
CASRRLGGLPFF
>TRBJ1-6|TRBV5-1
CASSLAAESFAPLHF
>TRBJ2-2|TRBV5-6
CASSLGSLGIGELFF
>TRBJ2-5|TRBV3-1
CASSQGRGATQYF
>TRBJ2-7|TRBV6-5
CASSPRFGSSYEQYF
>TRBJ2-3|TRBV5-1
CASSPYDLSSTDTQYF
>TRBJ2-2|TRBV2
CASSEPDRSTGELFF
>TRBJ2-5|TRBV6-1
CASRGQQETQYF
>TRBJ2-2|TRBV6-1
CASSAGADTGELFF
>TRBJ2-7|TRBV15
CATSRDEMGSPYEQYF
>TRBJ2-2|TRBV20-1
CSADTGENTGELFF
>TRBJ2-3|TRBV29-1
CSVARGGDTDTQYF
>TRBJ2-1|TRBV19
CATSFVGHEQFF
>TRBJ2-3|TRBV7-8
CASSYGGQFTDTQYF
>TRBJ2-1|TRBV11-2
CASSLRPSGGNNEQFF